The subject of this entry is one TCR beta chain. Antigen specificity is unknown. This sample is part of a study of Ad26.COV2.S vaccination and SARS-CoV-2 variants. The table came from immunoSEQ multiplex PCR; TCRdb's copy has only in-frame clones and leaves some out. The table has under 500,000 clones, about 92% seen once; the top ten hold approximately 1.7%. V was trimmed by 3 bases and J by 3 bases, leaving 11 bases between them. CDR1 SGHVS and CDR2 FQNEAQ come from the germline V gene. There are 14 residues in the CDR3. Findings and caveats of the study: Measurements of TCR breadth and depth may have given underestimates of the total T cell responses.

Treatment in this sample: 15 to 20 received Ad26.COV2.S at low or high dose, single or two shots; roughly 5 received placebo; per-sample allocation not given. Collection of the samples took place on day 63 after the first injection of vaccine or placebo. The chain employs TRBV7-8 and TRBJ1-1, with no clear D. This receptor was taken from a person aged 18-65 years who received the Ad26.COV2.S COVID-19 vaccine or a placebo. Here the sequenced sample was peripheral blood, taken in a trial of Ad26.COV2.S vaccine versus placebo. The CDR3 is CASSLIGWDTEAFF. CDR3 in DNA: TGTGCCAGCAGCTTGATCGGATGGGACACTGAAGCTTTCTTT.